Following are 18 T cell receptor beta chains from one sample sequenced in a study of blood T cell repertoires in COVID-19. The assay was immunoSEQ multiplex PCR, and TCRdb's table has in-frame clones only and misses some. The sample has hundreds of thousands of clones, approximately 86% seen once. Sequencing was performed on peripheral blood. These TCRs come from a woman aged 70-85 years with COVID-19, enrolled during active disease.

This chain links TRBV29-1 with TRBJ1-4; D not resolved. V was pared by 7 bases and J by 6 bases, with 12 bases between. CDR1 is SQVTM, CDR2 ANQGSEA, per germline. CDR3 length: 12 amino acids. CDR3 bases: TGCAGCGCCACTTCGGGATATGAAAAACTGTTTTTT. Protein product: CSATSGYEKLFF.

Worth noting for this clone: The same CDR3 is also encoded by other DNA sequences in this sample. The V call is TRBV5-1, the J call TRBJ1-1, with no clear D. Deletions cut 5 bases from V and 1 base from J, with 9 bases between. The germline CDR1 and CDR2 sequences are SGHRS and YFSETQ. The length of the CDR3 is 13 residues. The CDR3 here is CASSQQPNTEAFF. The CDR3 nucleotides read TGCGCCAGCAGTCAACAGCCGAACACTGAAGCTTTCTTT.

V gene TRBV19 combines with J gene TRBJ1-2; a weak D match, TRBD1 (6 bases). Germline CDR1 reads LNHDA; CDR2 reads SQIVND (reference sequence). The CDR3 length is 14 residues. V lost 6 bases and J lost 8, with 19 bases in between. The CDR3 DNA sequence: TGTGCCAGTAGGAGGACAGAAAAAGCTTCGGGCTACACCTTC. This encodes CASRRTEKASGYTF.

This clone is a singleton in its sample. The rearrangement uses TRBV10-3 and TRBJ2-5, with a tentative D call TRBD2 (6 bases). CDR1 is ENHRY and CDR2 is SYGVKD in the germline V gene. This CDR3 is built from 13 residues. The germline V and J ends were trimmed by 5 bases and 4 bases, with 11 bases remaining between them. The CDR3 region is CAISPGGGETQYF. CDR3 in DNA: TGTGCCATCAGTCCCGGGGGAGGAGAGACCCAGTACTTC.

V usage is TRBV29-1 and J usage is TRBJ1-1; D remains unclear. V dropped 6 bases and J dropped 3 bases, with 17 bases sitting between them. Germline V gene sequence: CDR1 SQVTM, CDR2 ANQGSEA. This CDR3 is 14 amino acids long. CDR3 in amino acids: CSVQSLVSHTEAFF. The DNA for the CDR3 is TGCAGCGTCCAATCGCTAGTTAGTCACACTGAAGCTTTCTTT.

The chain links TRBV24-1 to TRBJ2-1; 8 positions match TRBD1. CDR1 and CDR2 from the germline V gene are KGHDR and SFDVKD. This CDR3 has 13 amino acids. The ends lost 5 bases at V and 7 bases at J; junction bases unmatched: 3. The CDR3 spells CATSGQGRNEQFF. The CDR3 DNA sequence: TGTGCCACCAGTGGACAGGGGAGAAATGAGCAGTTCTTC.

The chain links TRBV28 to TRBJ2-7; D gene uncertain. Germline CDR1 is MDHEN and CDR2 is SYDVKM. The CDR3 has 13 residues. V lost 2 bases and J 2 bases, leaving 7 bases between the germline ends. DNA of the CDR3: TGTGCCAGCAGTTTAAGCGTGGCCTACGAGCAGTACTTC. It specifies CASSLSVAYEQYF.

The rearrangement joins TRBV2 to TRBJ2-5, with 8 bases fitting TRBD1. CDR3 length: 14 amino acids. Germline V gives CDR1 SNHLY, CDR2 FYNNEI. J was trimmed by 1 base and V by 6 bases; bases with no gene match: 4. The CDR3 region has the DNA TGTGCCAGCAGGGACAGGGTGGGCCAAGAGACCCAGTACTTC. As protein: CASRDRVGQETQYF. Based on the CDR3 plus reference TRBV2 and TRBJ2-5, the full variable domain is EPEVTQTPSHQVTQMGQEVILRCVPISNHLYFYWYRQILGQKVEFLVSFYNNEISEKSEIFDDQFSVERPDGSNFTLKIRSTKLEDSAMYFCASRDRVGQETQYFGPGTRLLVL.

V usage is TRBV5-8 and J usage is TRBJ1-6, with no clear D. Germline V lookup: CDR1 SGHTS, CDR2 YDEGEE. The CDR3 length is 15 residues. The V end lost 1 base, the J end lost 9 bases, and 14 bases lay between the germline ends. The CDR3 DNA reads TGTGCCAGCAGCTTGCGGGGTAATCTAGGTTCACCCCTCCACTTT. It is translated as CASSLRGNLGSPLHF.

The V gene is TRBV9, the J gene TRBJ1-1; 10 bases are a match to TRBD1. The CDR3 totals 14 residues. The J segment lost 4 bases and the V segment lost 0 bases, leaving 0 bases of the junction unmatched. Germline V gene data show CDR1 as SGDLS and CDR2 as YYNGEE. Here the CDR3 reads CASSVGDRGTEAFF. In DNA, the CDR3 is TGTGCCAGCAGCGTAGGGGACAGGGGCACTGAAGCTTTCTTT.

The V gene is TRBV7-2, the J gene TRBJ2-3; TRBD2 matches 7 bases. There are 14 residues in the CDR3. Germline CDR1 SGHTA, CDR2 FQGNSA. V shed 3 bases, J shed 6 bases, and the junction held 6 bases outside the gene matches. The CDR3 nucleotides are TGTGCCAGCAGCTTTGCGGCGGGAGAGGATACGCAGTATTTT. It translates to CASSFAAGEDTQYF.

This clone appeared a single time. J is TRBJ2-5 and V is TRBV10-2, with a tentative D call TRBD2 (7 bases). The CDR3 contains 14 residues. Germline CDR1 WSHSY, CDR2 SAAADI. V lost 10 bases and J 3 bases, leaving 18 bases between the germline ends. DNA of the CDR3: TGCGCCACCTCAGCGGGGACATGGAAAGAGACCCAGTACTTC. Translation gives CATSAGTWKETQYF.

CDR3 bases: TGTGCCAGCTCACCAAGGCAGGGGGCCTACGAGCAGTACTTC. It encodes CASSPRQGAYEQYF. The V and J genes are TRBV18 and TRBJ2-7; 7 positions agree with TRBD1. CDR1 and CDR2 from the germline V gene are KGHSH and LQKENI. There are 14 residues in the CDR3. V was pared by 2 bases and J by 2 bases, with 3 bases of the junction left unmatched.

The J gene is TRBJ1-2, the V gene TRBV15, with 7 bases matching TRBD1. Per germline, CDR1 LNHNV and CDR2 YYDKDF (reference sequence). CDR3 length: 13 amino acids. With 4 bases clipped from V and 8 bases from J, the junction kept 7 bases outside the gene matches. CDR3 in amino acids: CATSTQGRRGYTF. The CDR3 DNA follows: TGTGCCACCAGCACACAGGGGAGAAGGGGCTACACCTTC.

J is TRBJ2-2 and V is TRBV7-6; D may be TRBD1 (5 bases). V lost 3 bases and J lost 6, with 11 bases in between. The germline gives CDR1 SGHVS, CDR2 FNYEAQ. The CDR3 consists of 14 residues. The CDR3 nucleotides read TGTGCCAGCAGCTTTTCCCAGGGTTCCGGGGAGCTGTTTTTT. Protein: CASSFSQGSGELFF.

The gene calls are TRBV9 and TRBJ2-5, with 11 bases fitting TRBD2. V lost 3 bases and J lost 4; bases outside the gene matches: 5. CDR1 is SGDLS and CDR2 is YYNGEE in the germline V gene. This CDR3 region has 15 residues. The CDR3 coding sequence is TGTGCCAGCAGCGAAGCCGGGACTAGCGGAGAGACCCAGTACTTC. Its protein product is CASSEAGTSGETQYF.

CDR3 sequence reads: CASSPAAENYGYTF. Written as DNA, the CDR3 is TGTGCCAGCTCCCCCGCGGCGGAGAACTATGGCTACACCTTC. The rearrangement links TRBV2 to TRBJ1-2; D gene unclear. V lost 8 bases and J 2 bases, leaving 15 bases between the germline ends. The germline V gene encodes CDR1 SNHLY and CDR2 FYNNEI. The CDR3 runs 14 residues.

The CDR3 bases are TGTGCCAGCTCACCAAGCGGGGGGGTCACCGTCCTGACTTTC. Encoded protein: CASSPSGGVTVLTF. The chain combines TRBV18 with TRBJ2-6, with 10 bases fitting TRBD2. Germline loops: CDR1 KGHSH, CDR2 LQKENI. V lost 2 bases, J lost 12 bases, and 4 bases stayed unmatched. There are 14 residues in the CDR3.